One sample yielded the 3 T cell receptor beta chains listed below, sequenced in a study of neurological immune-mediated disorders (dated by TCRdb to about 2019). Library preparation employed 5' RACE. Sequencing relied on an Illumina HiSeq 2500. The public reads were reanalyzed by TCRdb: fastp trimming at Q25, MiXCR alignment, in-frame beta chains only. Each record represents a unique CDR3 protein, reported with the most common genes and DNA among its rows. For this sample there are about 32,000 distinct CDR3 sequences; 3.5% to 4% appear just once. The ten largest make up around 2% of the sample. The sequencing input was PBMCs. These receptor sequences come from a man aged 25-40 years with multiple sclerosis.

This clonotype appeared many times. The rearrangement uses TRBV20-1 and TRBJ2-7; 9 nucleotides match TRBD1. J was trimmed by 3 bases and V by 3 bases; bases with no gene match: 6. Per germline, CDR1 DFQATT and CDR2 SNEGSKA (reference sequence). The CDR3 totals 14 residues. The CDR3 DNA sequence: TGCAGTGCTAGGCTTAACAGGGGGCGCTACGAGCAGTACTTC. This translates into CSARLNRGRYEQYF.

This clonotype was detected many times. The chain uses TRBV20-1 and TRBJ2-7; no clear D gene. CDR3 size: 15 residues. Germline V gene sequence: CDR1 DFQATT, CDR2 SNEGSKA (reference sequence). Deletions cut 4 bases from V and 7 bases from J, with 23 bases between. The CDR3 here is CSATPRRSNFVEQYF. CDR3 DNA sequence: TGCAGTGCTACCCCCCGGCGGAGCAATTTCGTTGAGCAGTACTTC.

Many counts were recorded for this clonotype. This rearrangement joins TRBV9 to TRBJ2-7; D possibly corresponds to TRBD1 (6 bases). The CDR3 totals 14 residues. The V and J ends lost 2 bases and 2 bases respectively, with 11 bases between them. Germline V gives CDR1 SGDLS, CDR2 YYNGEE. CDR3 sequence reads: CASSVRGTPYEQYF. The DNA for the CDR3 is TGTGCCAGCAGCGTCAGGGGAACCCCCTACGAGCAGTACTTC.